The rows below give T cell receptor beta chains drawn from one sample of a study of blood T cells in healthy people across ages. MiXCR, applied by TCRdb to the 5' RACE reads, yields one record per CDR3 protein. The table records some 930,000 distinct CDR3 sequences, about 29% of them present only once. Another study also made use of these data, one on T cells of mothers and their children.

Source material: blood. These receptors were collected from a woman in her thirties or forties in good health. The CDR3 runs from the conserved cysteine through the conserved F or W. The order of the fields is D gene, clone size, J gene, V gene, CDR3 DNA, CDR3 protein. A D gene is named only where the DNA matches it firmly. A clone size is listed for some rows: how often the clone was seen (once, few, many), or a class if it is expanded.

TRBD1	few	TRBJ1-6	TRBV12-3/TRBV12-4	TGTGCCAGCAGTGCGACAGGGGTTAATTCACCCCTCCACTTT	CASSATGVNSPLHF
-	few	TRBJ1-1	TRBV7-2	TGTGCCAGCAGCTTCCCAAAGGGGAGGAACACTGAAGCTTTCTTT	CASSFPKGRNTEAFF
TRBD2	-	TRBJ2-3	TRBV7-9	TGTGCCAGCAGCCATCCGGTGGACGGGGGGGCAGATACGCAGTATTTT	CASSHPVDGGADTQYF
TRBD2	-	TRBJ2-5	TRBV7-6	TGTGCCAGCAGCTCCCCTACTAGCGGGGCCGAAGAGACCCAGTACTTC	CASSSPTSGAEETQYF
TRBD1	-	TRBJ1-1	TRBV3-1	TGTGCCTCCTTTAAACGGACAGGGAAGAACACTGAAGCTTTCTTT	CASFKRTGKNTEAFF
-	few	TRBJ2-7	TRBV4-2	TGTGCCAGCAGCCAAGTGGGGCTCGGGTCGAGGGCCTACGAGCAGTACTTC	CASSQVGLGSRAYEQYF
TRBD2	many	TRBJ2-7	TRBV7-2	TGTGCCAGCAGCGTAAACGTAGCGGGGGGATCCTACGAGCAGTACTTC	CASSVNVAGGSYEQYF
-	-	TRBJ1-4	TRBV12-3/TRBV12-4	TGTGCCAGCAGCTGGAGCCTTAATGAAAAACTGTTTTTT	CASSWSLNEKLFF
-	few	TRBJ1-1	TRBV20-1	TGCAGTGCTAGAGTCGGGGGGAGGCACACTGAAGCTTTCTTT	CSARVGGRHTEAFF
TRBD1	few	TRBJ1-2	TRBV6-2/TRBV6-3	TGTGCCAGCTACCCCGGCGCAGGGGGCCGCTATGGCTACACCTTC	CASYPGAGGRYGYTF
TRBD1	many	TRBJ2-7	TRBV20-1	TGCAGTGCTAGAGATGGAGGACAGGGGAAGGAGCAGTACTTC	CSARDGGQGKEQYF
-	few	TRBJ1-2	TRBV20-1	TGCAGTGCTAGAGATCCGGCAGGCCAGACATATGGCTACACCTTC	CSARDPAGQTYGYTF
TRBD2	medium-sized	TRBJ2-7	TRBV4-2	TGTGCCAGCAGCCAAGATACCGGGACTAGCTACGAGCAGTACTTC	CASSQDTGTSYEQYF
TRBD2	few	TRBJ2-5	TRBV3-1	TGTGCCAGCAGCCAAGCAAAGGCTAGCGGGGGCCGGGAGACCCAGTACTTC	CASSQAKASGGRETQYF
TRBD1	-	TRBJ2-3	TRBV7-9	TGTGCCAGCAGCTTAGTGCGACAGGGCCCGTGGACAGATACGCAGTATTTT	CASSLVRQGPWTDTQYF
-	-	TRBJ2-3	TRBV9	TGTGCCAGCAGCTGGGCGGGAAGCACAGATACGCAGTATTTT	CASSWAGSTDTQYF